The 19 T cell receptor beta chains reported below all come from one sample, sequenced in a study of beta chain features in type 1 diabetes. General study points: Among all four CD4+ subsets, Type 1 diabetes patients had TCRB CDR3s that were moderately but significantly shorter.

The entirety of the isolated RNA underwent reverse transcription, so expressed TCRB transcripts were sequenced. Measured with immunoSEQ multiplex PCR; TCRdb has only the in-frame clones, and not every one. The sample has more than 250,000 clones, roughly an eighth seen once. No cognate antigen is known for these TCRs. The sequencing input was naive CD4+ T cells from blood. These receptors came from a man younger than 45 with type 1 diabetes.

This clone came up a few times. This chain connects TRBV2 to TRBJ2-1; TRBD2 is a possible D gene (6 bases). The germline V gene encodes CDR1 SNHLY and CDR2 FYNNEI. The CDR3 is made up of 12 amino acids. Trimming left V 5 bases short and J 9 bases short, with 11 bases between. CDR3 coding DNA: TGTGCCAGCAGTAGACTAGACGGTGAGCAGTTCTTC. Translation: CASSRLDGEQFF.

Comments on this clone: The sample contains more than one DNA sequence encoding this CDR3. The V call is TRBV28, the J call TRBJ2-7, with 9 bases aligning to TRBD2. This CDR3 contains 14 residues. Trimming removed 2 bases from V and 4 bases from J; junction bases left unmatched: 3. CDR1 is MDHEN and CDR2 is SYDVKM in the germline V gene. This CDR3 reads CASSLAGGVYEQYF. The CDR3 DNA follows: TGTGCCAGCAGTTTAGCGGGAGGGGTTTACGAGCAGTACTTC. Based on the CDR3 plus reference TRBV28 and TRBJ2-7, the full variable domain is DVKVTQSSRYLVKRTGEKVFLECVQDMDHENMFWYRQDPGLGLRLIYFSYDVKMKEKGDIPEGYSVSREKKERFSLILESASTNQTSMYLCASSLAGGVYEQYFGPGTRLTVT.

In its sample, this clone was seen a few times. The chain couples TRBV14 to TRBJ2-5; 12 nucleotides agree with TRBD2. This CDR3 has 14 residues. CDR1 SGHDN and CDR2 FVKESK come from the germline V gene. The V segment lost 4 bases and the J segment 4 bases; nucleotides outside the gene matches: 1. CDR3 loop: CASSPLAGGETQYF. CDR3 DNA sequence: TGTGCCAGCAGCCCACTAGCGGGAGGAGAGACCCAGTACTTC.

In this sample, this clone turned up a few times. V is TRBV11-2 and J is TRBJ1-1, with D unresolved. Per germline, CDR1 SGHAT and CDR2 FQNNGV. The CDR3 extends over 12 amino acids. V shed 2 bases and J shed 10 bases, with 11 bases lying between them. For the CDR3, the DNA is TGTGCCAGCAGCTTAATGCGCCAGGTAGCTTTCTTT. Protein product: CASSLMRQVAFF.

V gene TRBV12-5 combines with J gene TRBJ2-5; 7 nucleotides match TRBD2. The CDR3 has 13 amino acids. Germline V gene lookup returns CDR1 LGHNT and CDR2 FRNRAP. With V trimmed by 1 base and J by 5 bases, 1 base remained unmatched. The DNA for the CDR3 is TGTGCTAGTGGTTTGGGGGGAGGGGAGACCCAGTACTTC. This gives the protein CASGLGGGETQYF.

This clone was detected a few times. The V and J genes are TRBV5-1 and TRBJ1-1; the D is unclear. The V gene lost 2 bases and the J gene lost 4 bases, with 6 bases spanning the gap. Germline assignment: CDR1 SGHRS and CDR2 YFSETQ. The CDR3 spans 12 residues. The CDR3 DNA reads TGCGCCAGCAGCTTCGGCGGCACTGAAGCTTTCTTT. Its protein product is CASSFGGTEAFF.

V and J are TRBV18 and TRBJ1-2, with TRBD1 matching 7 bases. CDR1 is KGHSH and CDR2 is LQKENI in the germline V gene. The CDR3 runs to 13 residues. The trim removed 9 bases at V and 0 bases at J, leaving 4 bases unmatched. The DNA for the CDR3 is TGTGCCAGTGGACAGGACACTAACTATGGCTACACCTTC. Translating gives CASGQDTNYGYTF.

This clone was counted a few times. V is TRBV28 and J is TRBJ2-7, with a tentative D call TRBD2 (6 bases). Trimming took 6 bases from V and 0 from J, leaving 15 bases between them. The V gene's germline CDR1 is MDHEN and CDR2 SYDVKM. CDR3 length equals 15 residues. CDR3 residues: CASSPPGGFSYEQYF. The DNA for the CDR3 is TGTGCCAGCAGCCCCCCCGGAGGGTTCTCCTACGAGCAGTACTTC. Full variable domain (missing parts from reference TRBV28 and TRBJ2-7): DVKVTQSSRYLVKRTGEKVFLECVQDMDHENMFWYRQDPGLGLRLIYFSYDVKMKEKGDIPEGYSVSREKKERFSLILESASTNQTSMYLCASSPPGGFSYEQYFGPGTRLTVT.

This clone was seen a few times. The chain uses TRBV18 and TRBJ2-4; TRBD1 might be the D (6 bases). Germline assignment: CDR1 KGHSH and CDR2 LQKENI. V was pared by 2 bases and J by 6 bases, with 8 bases between. The CDR3 contains 13 residues. In DNA form, the CDR3 reads TGTGCCAGCTCACCAATGGACAGAAACATTCAGTACTTC. This codes for CASSPMDRNIQYF.

This clone occurred a few times. CDR3 loop: CASSAAGQQETQYF. Here the CDR3 DNA reads TGTGCCAGCAGTGCCGCGGGACAGCAAGAGACCCAGTACTTC. The V gene is TRBV2, the J gene TRBJ2-5; possible D gene TRBD1, 7 bases. The CDR3 is 14 residues long. V was pared by 4 bases and J by 2 bases, with 11 bases between. Germline CDR1 is SNHLY and CDR2 is FYNNEI.

Only a few counts were recorded for this clone. The chain couples TRBV28 to TRBJ2-5, with 7 nucleotides matching TRBD2. Germline values: CDR1 MDHEN, CDR2 SYDVKM. The trim removed 5 bases at V and 4 bases at J, leaving 7 bases unmatched. The CDR3 has 14 amino acids. As DNA, the CDR3 is TGTGCCAGCAGTCCCAGGACTAGTCGAGAGACCCAGTACTTC. Protein: CASSPRTSRETQYF. The full variable domain, completed using reference TRBV28 and TRBJ2-5, is DVKVTQSSRYLVKRTGEKVFLECVQDMDHENMFWYRQDPGLGLRLIYFSYDVKMKEKGDIPEGYSVSREKKERFSLILESASTNQTSMYLCASSPRTSRETQYFGPGTRLLVL.

This clone showed up just a few times. The genes are TRBV2 and TRBJ2-5; D may be TRBD2 (5 bases). The V gene lost 1 base and the J gene lost 6 bases, with 9 bases spanning the gap. The CDR3 covers 13 residues. Germline V gives CDR1 SNHLY, CDR2 FYNNEI. The DNA for the CDR3 is TGTGCCAGCAGTGAAGAGGACTCACAGACCCAGTACTTC. Its protein product is CASSEEDSQTQYF.

The J gene is TRBJ2-2, the V gene TRBV7-9; D is undetermined. This CDR3 has 15 amino acids. Trimming stripped 2 bases from V and 1 base from J, with 8 bases between. The germline V gene has CDR1 SEHNR and CDR2 FQNEAQ (reference sequence). The CDR3: CASSLRGRNTGELFF. DNA of the CDR3: TGTGCCAGCAGCTTACGCGGTAGGAACACCGGGGAGCTGTTTTTT. Full variable domain (remainder filled in from reference TRBV7-9 and TRBJ2-2): DTGVSQNPRHKITKRGQNVTFRCDPISEHNRLYWYRQTLGQGPEFLTYFQNEAQLEKSRLLSDRFSAERPKGSFSTLEIQRTEQGDSAMYLCASSLRGRNTGELFFGEGSRLTVL.

This clone has more than one count but fewer than ten. The genes are TRBV11-3 and TRBJ2-1, with 8 bases that match TRBD2. The CDR3 is made up of 15 amino acids. The germline gives CDR1 SGHNT, CDR2 YENEEA. V trimming: 5 bases; J trimming: 6 bases; junction bases outside the gene matches: 9. This chain's CDR3 is CASSRAGGLRNEQFF. The CDR3 nucleotides are TGTGCCAGCAGCCGGGCGGGGGGCCTCCGCAATGAGCAGTTCTTC.

This clone was detected a few times. The rearrangement uses TRBV28 and TRBJ2-7, with a tentative D call TRBD2 (5 bases). CDR3 length equals 14 residues. Trimming took off 3 bases at V and 0 bases at J, with 9 bases between the two ends. In germline, CDR1 is MDHEN, CDR2 SYDVKM. CDR3 residues: CASSLMGSSYEQYF. The DNA of the CDR3 is TGTGCCAGCAGTTTGATGGGGAGCTCCTACGAGCAGTACTTC.

The table lists this clone with a few counts. V and J are TRBV28 and TRBJ1-1; 7 positions agree with TRBD1. After removal of 6 bases from V and 3 bases from J, the junction contained 4 bases not matched to a gene. Germline CDR1 and CDR2: MDHEN and SYDVKM. This CDR3 spans 13 amino acids. CDR3 amino acids: CASRPTGYTEAFF. The CDR3, as DNA: TGTGCCAGCAGACCGACAGGGTACACTGAAGCTTTCTTT.

The gene calls are TRBV27 and TRBJ2-1; maybe TRBD2 (6 bases). In germline, CDR1 is MNHEY, CDR2 SMNVEV (reference sequence). V lost 3 bases to trimming and J lost 0 bases, with 6 bases between them. This CDR3 comprises 14 residues. The CDR3 sequence is CASSFGGSYNEQFF. For the CDR3, the DNA is TGTGCCAGCAGTTTCGGGGGCTCCTACAATGAGCAGTTCTTC.

The chain is built from TRBV15 and TRBJ2-7; D is ambiguous. The CDR3 is 12 residues long. CDR1 is LNHNV and CDR2 is YYDKDF in the germline V gene (reference sequence). V was pared by 5 bases and J by 3 bases, with 8 bases between. CDR3 bases: TGTGCCACCAGCGGCACCAACTACGAGCAGTACTTC. Its protein product is CATSGTNYEQYF.

The chain has TRBV11-2 and TRBJ2-2, with no clear D. Germline CDR1 reads SGHAT; CDR2 reads FQNNGV. CDR3 length: 14 amino acids. V was shortened by 0 bases and J by 7 bases, with 9 bases between the two germline ends. CDR3 coding DNA: TGTGCCAGCAGCTTAGATGATCGCAGCGGGGAGCTGTTTTTT. This gives the protein CASSLDDRSGELFF.